A selection of T cell receptor beta chains follows, all from one sample in a study of T cells in Graves' hyperthyroidism and ophthalmopathy. TCRdb reprocessed the multiplex PCR reads with MiXCR, giving one entry per CDR3 protein. Here the sample spans about 640,000 distinct CDR3 sequences, less than 25% being singletons. The sequenced sample consisted of blood. The source of these receptors is a young man with Graves' ophthalmopathy. Each CDR3 is given with its conserved first and last residue. The order of the fields is clone size, D gene, J gene, V gene, CDR3 protein, CDR3 DNA. A D gene is named only where the DNA matches it firmly. Clone size appears in some rows only: once, few, many, or a class for an expanded clone.

many	-	TRBJ1-5	TRBV28	CATTPGGLVQPQHF	TGTGCCACTACCCCGGGGGGGTTGGTTCAGCCCCAGCATTTT
few	-	TRBJ2-7	TRBV7-2	CASSPTVGGARLVSYEQYF	TGTGCCAGCAGCCCCACGGTGGGGGGCGCGAGACTAGTCTCCTACGAGCAGTACTTC
-	TRBD1	TRBJ2-5	TRBV28	CASSPRTGGGQTQYF	TGTGCCAGCAGTCCCCGGACAGGCGGTGGGCAGACCCAGTACTTC
few	-	TRBJ2-7	TRBV5-1	CASSSNPVPGSEQYF	TGCGCCAGCAGCTCCAATCCGGTACCAGGCAGCGAGCAGTACTTC
-	-	TRBJ2-5	TRBV10-3	CAIGDSGTQETQYF	TGTGCCATCGGTGATAGCGGAACTCAAGAGACCCAGTACTTC
-	-	TRBJ1-1	TRBV19	CASSTIEAQGEAFF	TGTGCCAGTAGTACAATAGAGGCGCAGGGAGAAGCTTTCTTT
many	TRBD2	TRBJ2-1	TRBV24-1	CATSEVAGGPGEQFF	TGTGCCACCAGTGAGGTAGCGGGAGGGCCTGGTGAGCAGTTCTTC
-	TRBD1	TRBJ2-1	TRBV20-1	CSATTGTGWEQFF	TGCAGTGCTACAACCGGGACAGGGTGGGAGCAGTTCTTC
many	-	TRBJ1-2	TRBV10-3	CAISESGDGYTF	TGTGCCATCAGTGAGTCTGGGGATGGCTACACCTTC
many	TRBD2	TRBJ2-7	TRBV5-1	CASRGSGTSGTLEQYF	TGCGCCAGCAGGGGGTCCGGGACTAGCGGGACTTTGGAGCAGTACTTC
many	-	TRBJ1-5	TRBV15	CATSRVEGTKPQHF	TGTGCCACCAGCAGAGTGGAGGGGACGAAGCCCCAGCATTTT
many	TRBD1	TRBJ2-1	TRBV28	CASSLSMTGEQFF	TGTGCCAGCAGTTTATCGATGACAGGGGAGCAGTTCTTC
-	-	TRBJ2-1	TRBV6-5	CASSYSERIVYNEQFF	TGTGCCAGCAGTTACTCGGAAAGGATCGTCTACAATGAGCAGTTCTTC
-	TRBD1	TRBJ1-2	TRBV6-1	CASSGQGPHYGYTF	TGTGCCAGCAGTGGACAGGGGCCTCACTATGGCTACACCTTC
-	TRBD2	TRBJ2-7	TRBV7-9	CASSPGGGPLEQYF	TGTGCCAGCAGCCCCGGGGGGGGGCCCCTCGAGCAGTACTTC
many	-	TRBJ2-3	TRBV7-9	CASSLGAISTDTQYF	TGTGCCAGCAGCTTAGGAGCCATTAGCACAGATACGCAGTATTTT
many	-	TRBJ2-7	TRBV11-2	CASSLDARGSYEQYF	TGTGCCAGCAGCTTAGATGCGAGGGGCAGCTACGAGCAGTACTTC
few	TRBD1	TRBJ1-6	TRBV27	CASSLLDRGGNSPLHF	TGTGCCAGCAGTTTATTGGACAGGGGAGGTAATTCACCCCTCCACTTT
-	-	TRBJ2-2	TRBV4-1	CASSQYSLTQVDTGELFF	TGCGCCAGCAGCCAGTACTCCCTTACGCAGGTGGACACCGGGGAGCTGTTTTTT
-	-	TRBJ2-7	TRBV19	CASSITASSYEQYF	TGTGCCAGTAGTATCACTGCCAGCTCCTACGAGCAGTACTTC
-	-	TRBJ2-5	TRBV20-1	CSARSPGPGVTQYF	TGCAGTGCTAGGTCCCCTGGCCCAGGGGTGACCCAGTACTTC
-	-	TRBJ2-3	TRBV5-1	CASGGGNTQYF	TGCGCCAGCGGGGGTGGGAATACGCAGTATTTT
many	TRBD1	TRBJ2-3	TRBV28	CASSPTGVSTDTQYF	TGTGCCAGCAGTCCGACAGGGGTTAGCACAGATACGCAGTATTTT
many	TRBD1	TRBJ1-5	TRBV20-1	CSARAWTGSNQPQHF	TGCAGTGCTAGAGCATGGACAGGTAGCAATCAGCCCCAGCATTTT
many	TRBD1	TRBJ1-1	TRBV30	CAWSPGTGGTEAFF	TGTGCCTGGAGTCCCGGGACAGGGGGGACTGAAGCTTTCTTT
few	-	TRBJ1-2	TRBV4-2	CASSYERAEGGYTF	TGTGCCAGCAGCTACGAGAGGGCGGAGGGTGGCTACACCTTC
many	TRBD2	TRBJ2-7	TRBV3-1	CASSQEVLREGPYEQYF	TGTGCCAGCAGCCAAGAAGTTCTCCGGGAGGGCCCCTACGAGCAGTACTTC
many	-	TRBJ2-1	TRBV3-1	CASSPRPGASGNEQFF	TGTGCCAGCAGCCCGAGGCCGGGGGCTAGTGGCAATGAGCAGTTCTTC
few	-	TRBJ2-7	TRBV4-3	CASSQDQDTRLGEQYF	TGCGCCAGCAGCCAAGACCAGGACACACGGCTCGGCGAGCAGTACTTC
many	TRBD2	TRBJ2-1	TRBV5-1	CASSIPLAGGPSEQFF	TGCGCCAGCAGCATCCCCCTAGCGGGAGGGCCGAGTGAGCAGTTCTTC
few	-	TRBJ1-6	TRBV11-2	CASSTRDFPNSPLHF	TGTGCCAGCAGCACCCGGGACTTTCCTAATTCACCCCTCCACTTT
few	TRBD2	TRBJ2-2	TRBV10-3	CAIRLAEANTGELFF	TGTGCCATCAGGCTAGCGGAAGCGAACACCGGGGAGCTGTTTTTT
-	-	TRBJ2-3	TRBV11-2	CASGRGEVDTQYF	TGTGCCTCTGGGCGGGGCGAGGTAGATACGCAGTATTTT
few	TRBD1	TRBJ2-1	TRBV5-1	CASSSGTGGSEQFF	TGCGCCAGCAGCTCAGGGACAGGGGGCAGTGAGCAGTTCTTC
few	TRBD1	TRBJ1-2	TRBV2	CASSLRQGRNYGYTF	TGTGCCAGCAGCCTTCGACAGGGTCGAAACTATGGCTACACCTTC
-	TRBD1	TRBJ1-1	TRBV20-1	CSARPWTGGTEAFF	TGCAGTGCTAGACCGTGGACAGGGGGGACTGAAGCTTTCTTT
-	TRBD2	TRBJ2-7	TRBV27	CASSLTSGAAYEQYF	TGTGCCAGCAGTTTGACTAGCGGGGCCGCCTACGAGCAGTACTTC
once	-	TRBJ1-6	TRBV30	CAWSIGQLSYNSPLHF	TGTGCCTGGAGTATAGGACAGCTTTCCTATAATTCACCCCTCCACTTT
-	TRBD1	TRBJ2-3	TRBV7-9	CASSGRDRADTQYF	TGTGCCAGCAGCGGGAGGGACAGGGCAGATACGCAGTATTTT
many	-	TRBJ1-2	TRBV6-5	CASSYSQDNNYGYTF	TGTGCCAGCAGTTACTCCCAGGACAATAACTATGGCTACACCTTC
many	-	TRBJ2-5	TRBV28	CASSTTLETQYF	TGTGCCAGCAGTACCACCTTGGAGACCCAGTACTTC
-	-	TRBJ2-7	TRBV6-1	CASSKREGYEQYF	TGTGCCAGCAGTAAGCGTGAGGGCTACGAGCAGTACTTC
-	-	TRBJ1-2	TRBV4-3	CASSQDVTGVYGYTF	TGCGCCAGCAGCCAGGACGTCACAGGAGTCTATGGCTACACCTTC
-	-	TRBJ2-1	TRBV28	CASSYVGGPFF	TGTGCCAGCAGTTACGTCGGGGGGCCGTTCTTC
-	-	TRBJ2-1	TRBV28	CASSLQAAGSNEQFF	TGTGCCAGCAGTTTACAAGCTGCTGGGTCCAATGAGCAGTTCTTC
few	-	TRBJ2-7	TRBV28	CASNQRSLVLEQYF	TGTGCCAGCAACCAGCGGTCCCTCGTGCTTGAACAGTACTTC
few	TRBD2	TRBJ2-7	TRBV19	CASSMGLTYEQYF	TGTGCCAGTAGTATGGGACTAACCTACGAGCAGTACTTC
few	-	TRBJ2-7	TRBV28	CASSFIVDSSYEQYF	TGTGCCAGCAGTTTTATCGTGGACAGCTCCTACGAGCAGTACTTC
-	-	TRBJ2-3	TRBV20-1	CGASWPPNTYF	TGCGGTGCTAGTTGGCCTCCCAATACGTATTTT
many	-	TRBJ2-1	TRBV7-2	CASSPRDDEQFF	TGTGCCAGCAGCCCAAGGGACGATGAGCAGTTCTTC
many	TRBD1	TRBJ1-1	TRBV2	CASRGRGGKNTEAFF	TGTGCCAGCAGGGGCAGGGGGGGGAAGAACACTGAAGCTTTCTTT